Listed below are T cell receptor beta chains from one sample, sequenced in a study of cytomegalovirus exposure and HLA in healthy donors. Profiled with immunoSEQ multiplex PCR; TCRdb holds only in-frame clones, not every one. The sample has some 76,000 clones, over 60% seen once. Sequencing was carried out using PBMCs. These receptors all come from a male donor in good health and CMV-seropositive. Each CDR3 is given with its conserved first and last residue. A D gene is named only where the DNA matches it firmly. A row's size may be missing; if present it is once, few, many or a size class.

CDR3 length,D gene,clone size,V gene,J gene,CDR3 DNA,CDR3 protein
20,TRBD2,once,TRBV2,TRBJ2-7,TGTGCCAGCAGTGTGCCCCAGGGACTAGCGGGGTTCAGAGGCTCCTACGAGCAGTACTTC,CASSVPQGLAGFRGSYEQYF
13,TRBD1,-,TRBV29-1,TRBJ1-2,TGCAGCCCATCAGGGGGCGCGGGCTATGGCTACACCTTC,CSPSGGAGYGYTF
14,TRBD1,once,TRBV18,TRBJ2-5,TGTGCCAGCTCACCTAGCGCAGGGGGTGAGACCCAGTACTTC,CASSPSAGGETQYF
15,-,-,TRBV7-9,TRBJ1-4,TGTGCCAGCAGCTTAGGTGCTCAGCGTAATGAAAAACTGTTTTTT,CASSLGAQRNEKLFF
19,TRBD2,-,TRBV9,TRBJ2-1,TGTGCCAGCAGCCCGCTAGGACTAGCGGGACTTCCAGCCTACAATGAGCAGTTCTTC,CASSPLGLAGLPAYNEQFF
13,-,-,TRBV18,TRBJ2-3,TGTGCCACCTTGGAGGTTAGCACAGATACGCAGTATTTT,CATLEVSTDTQYF
15,-,-,TRBV4-2,TRBJ2-7,TGTGCCAGCAGCCAAGATCTGAGTCCCTGGTTGGAGCAGTACTTC,CASSQDLSPWLEQYF
16,-,-,TRBV7-9,TRBJ2-1,TGTGCCAGCAGCTTCGCTAACGGGAGCTCCTACAATGAGCAGTTCTTC,CASSFANGSSYNEQFF
15,-,once,TRBV4-1,TRBJ2-7,TGCGCCAGCAGCCAAGATGATTTTAGTCTCTACGAGCAGTACTTC,CASSQDDFSLYEQYF
16,TRBD2,-,TRBV7-6,TRBJ2-1,TGTGCCAGCAGCCCAAGACTAGCGGACCTATACAATGAGCAGTTCTTC,CASSPRLADLYNEQFF
16,TRBD2,few,TRBV4-1,TRBJ2-7,TGCGCCAGCAGCCAAGATAGCGGGGGGGACTCCTACGAGCAGTACTTC,CASSQDSGGDSYEQYF
19,TRBD1,-,TRBV4-3,TRBJ2-2,TGCGCCAGCAGCGACCGACCACCGAGGACAGGGGGGAACACCGGGGAGCTGTTTTTT,CASSDRPPRTGGNTGELFF
14,TRBD1,-,TRBV4-1,TRBJ2-3,TGCGCCAGCAGCCATCCACCCCGGGGACAGGAGCAGTATTTT,CASSHPPRGQEQYF
14,-,-,TRBV19,TRBJ2-1,TGTGCCAGTAGTATTGCCCCAGCCTACAATGAGCAGTTCTTC,CASSIAPAYNEQFF
15,TRBD1,-,TRBV28,TRBJ1-6,TGTGCCAGCAGTTTGAGGGGACAGGGCAATTCACCCCTCCACTTT,CASSLRGQGNSPLHF
14,-,-,TRBV6-4,TRBJ1-1,TGTGCCAGCAGCCCCGGGGGGGTGAACACTGAAGCTTTCTTT,CASSPGGVNTEAFF
11,-,-,TRBV5-4,TRBJ2-7,TGTGCCAGCACCCCCCGCCACGAGCAGTACTTC,CASTPRHEQYF
15,TRBD2,-,TRBV7-9,TRBJ2-1,TGTGCCAGCAGCTTAGGGGCGGGGGGCCCTAAAGAGCAGTTCTTC,CASSLGAGGPKEQFF
15,TRBD1,-,TRBV5-1,TRBJ1-2,TGCGCCAGCAGCTTGGCTCGCCAGGGGGCTCAGGGCTACACCTTC,CASSLARQGAQGYTF
14,-,-,TRBV7-8,TRBJ2-5,TGTGCCAGCAGCTTAGTCGCGGTACGGGAGACCCAGTACTTC,CASSLVAVRETQYF
18,TRBD1,-,TRBV5-8,TRBJ1-5,TGTGCCAGCAGCTTGTCCCAGGGGGCGATTGGGAGCAATCAGCCCCAGCATTTT,CASSLSQGAIGSNQPQHF
13,TRBD2,-,TRBV4-2,TRBJ2-3,TGTGCCAGCAGCCGGCCGCGGGGGGATACGCAGTATTTT,CASSRPRGDTQYF
12,-,-,TRBV30,TRBJ2-3,TGTGCCTGGGGGGGGGCCGCTGATACGCAGTATTTT,CAWGGAADTQYF
16,-,-,TRBV6-6,TRBJ1-3,TGTGCCAGCAGAGGCAGCGGGGAGAGCTCTGGAAACACCATATATTTT,CASRGSGESSGNTIYF
19,TRBD2,-,TRBV4-3,TRBJ2-5,TGCGCCAGCAGCCAAAGACGTAGCCGGCTCCGGGCGGGGGTGGAGACCCAGTACTTC,CASSQRRSRLRAGVETQYF
15,-,-,TRBV27,TRBJ2-4,TGTGCCAGCAGCCAAAGGGGTTTAGCCAAAAACATTCAGTACTTC,CASSQRGLAKNIQYF
17,-,-,TRBV5-1,TRBJ1-1,TGCGCCAGCAGCTTTCAGTCAACACAGCGGGGGAGGAATGAAGCTTTCTTT,CASSFQSTQRGRNEAFF
14,-,-,TRBV15,TRBJ2-1,TGTGCCACCAGCAGAGTTTTCCCCGGGGATGAGCAGTTCTTC,CATSRVFPGDEQFF
15,-,-,TRBV27,TRBJ1-2,TGTGCCAGCAGTGGACGGGACACTAAGAACTATGGCTACACCTTC,CASSGRDTKNYGYTF
15,-,-,TRBV9,TRBJ2-7,TGTGCCAGCAGCGTAGGACAGGACCTGGGAGGGGAGCAGTACTTC,CASSVGQDLGGEQYF
11,-,once,TRBV2,TRBJ1-2,TGTGCCAGCAGTGAAGCTTCTCGCTACACCTTC,CASSEASRYTF
15,-,-,TRBV5-1,TRBJ2-7,TGCGCCAGCAGCTTAGGCCATGGGCCTACCTACGAGCAGTACTTC,CASSLGHGPTYEQYF
14,TRBD1,few,TRBV7-7,TRBJ2-7,TGTGCCAGCAGCAGCAGACAGGGGGACCACGAGCAGTACTTC,CASSSRQGDHEQYF
13,-,-,TRBV11-2,TRBJ2-7,TGTGCCAGCAGCTTAGATGTCCGAGCCGAGCAGTACTTC,CASSLDVRAEQYF
15,-,few,TRBV19,TRBJ2-6,TGTGCCAGTACCCAACGGGGTTCTGGGGCCAACGTCCTGACTTTC,CASTQRGSGANVLTF
16,TRBD2,-,TRBV5-4,TRBJ2-7,TGTGCCAGCAGCCGGAGGGGCGGGAGAGGGAACTACGAGCAGTACTTC,CASSRRGGRGNYEQYF
17,TRBD2,-,TRBV30,TRBJ2-7,TGTGCCTGGACTAAACCACTGGGGGGGTTAAGAGGCTACGAGCAGTACTTC,CAWTKPLGGLRGYEQYF
14,-,-,TRBV6-6,TRBJ1-1,TGTGCCAGCAGGGCGGTCCCGGGGAGCACTGAAGCTTTCTTT,CASRAVPGSTEAFF
13,TRBD1,-,TRBV5-1,TRBJ2-3,TGCGCCAGCAGCCCGCAGGGGGCAGATACGCAGTATTTT,CASSPQGADTQYF
16,-,-,TRBV7-3,TRBJ2-3,TGTGCCAGCAGCGCGGAGATTTTTTCTAGCACAGATACGCAGTATTTT,CASSAEIFSSTDTQYF
17,-,-,TRBV5-1,TRBJ1-6,TGCGCCAGCAGCCACAAGGACGTAGGGAGAAACAATTCACCCCTCCACTTT,CASSHKDVGRNNSPLHF
15,TRBD1,-,TRBV6-1,TRBJ1-1,TGTGCCAGCAGTGGATGGACAGGGCTGAACACTGAAGCTTTCTTT,CASSGWTGLNTEAFF
14,-,-,TRBV30,TRBJ2-7,TGTGCCTGGAGTATCGACATCAAGGGGGACGAGCAGTACTTC,CAWSIDIKGDEQYF
14,-,once,TRBV27,TRBJ1-3,TGTGCCAGCAAGGCGAGACAGGCTGGAAACACCATATATTTT,CASKARQAGNTIYF
15,TRBD1,-,TRBV5-5,TRBJ2-5,TGTGCCAGCAGCCAGAGGACAGGGGGAGGGGAGACCCAGTACTTC,CASSQRTGGGETQYF
13,-,-,TRBV7-3,TRBJ2-3,TGTGCCAGCAGCTTAACTTACACAGATACGCAGTATTTT,CASSLTYTDTQYF
15,-,-,TRBV6-1,TRBJ1-6,TGTGCCAGCAATCCGGACAGTCCCTATAATTCACCCCTCCACTTT,CASNPDSPYNSPLHF
15,-,-,TRBV6-1,TRBJ1-4,TGTGCCAGCAGTGGCACGGGGCCCCGGGAGAAAAAACTGTTTTTT,CASSGTGPREKKLFF
14,TRBD1,-,TRBV9,TRBJ1-1,TGTGCCGGCAGCGGCTTACAGGGGGCATCTGAAGCTTTCTTT,CAGSGLQGASEAFF
12,-,-,TRBV6-5,TRBJ2-7,TGTGCCAGCATGGACAGTTCCTACGAGCAGTACTTC,CASMDSSYEQYF
14,-,-,TRBV18,TRBJ1-1,TGTGCCAGCTCACCAGGCGGCGGGAACACTGAAGCTTTCTTT,CASSPGGGNTEAFF